This TCR beta chain originates from a study of regulatory T cells in long-lasting Graves disease. Time point defined: newly diagnosed GD, antithyroid drugs for less than 3 months. The TCR library was made from RNA that had been extracted from PBMCs in TRIzol. There are many counts of this clonotype. Libraries of TCR beta came from iRepertoire HTBI primers plus Arm-PCR of CDR3 regions. MiXCR, applied by TCRdb to the multiplex PCR reads, yields one record per CDR3 protein. The top ten clones hold just under 25% of a sample with fewer than 550,000 distinct CDR3 sequences, about 15% of them seen once. The length of the CDR3 is 13 residues. The V gene's germline CDR1 is KGHSH and CDR2 LQKENI. Trimming removed 5 bases at V and 5 bases at J, with 12 bases between. The data also belong to a second study, concerning T cells in Graves' hyperthyroidism and ophthalmopathy.

The TCR comes from a woman aged 35-60 years with Graves disease. The chain recombines TRBV18 with TRBJ1-1; D remains ambiguous. Sequencing was performed on peripheral blood mononuclear cells (PBMCs), taken at new diagnosis, from a patient treated with antithyroid drugs. The CDR3 here is CASSSSPRTEAFF. The CDR3 bases are TGTGCCAGCTCATCCAGCCCCAGGACTGAAGCTTTCTTT.